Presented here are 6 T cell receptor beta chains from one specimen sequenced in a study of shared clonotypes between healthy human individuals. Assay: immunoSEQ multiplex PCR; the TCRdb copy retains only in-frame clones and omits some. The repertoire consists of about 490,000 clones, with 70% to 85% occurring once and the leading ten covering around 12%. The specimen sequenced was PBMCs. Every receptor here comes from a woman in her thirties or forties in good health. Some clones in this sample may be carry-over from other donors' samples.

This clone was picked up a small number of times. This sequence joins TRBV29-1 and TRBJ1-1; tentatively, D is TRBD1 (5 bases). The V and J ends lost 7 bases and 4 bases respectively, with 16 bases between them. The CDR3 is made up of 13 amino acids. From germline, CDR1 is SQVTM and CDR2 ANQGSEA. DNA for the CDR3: TGCAGCGCTGAGGGGCTGAGGATCACTGAAGCTTTCTTT. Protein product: CSAEGLRITEAFF.

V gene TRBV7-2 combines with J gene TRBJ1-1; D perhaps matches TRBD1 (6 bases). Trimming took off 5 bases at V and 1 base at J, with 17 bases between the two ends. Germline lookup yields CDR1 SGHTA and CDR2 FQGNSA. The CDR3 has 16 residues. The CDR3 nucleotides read TGTGCCAGCAGCCCTGAGGGGGAAGGAAGGAACACTGAAGCTTTCTTT. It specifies CASSPEGEGRNTEAFF.

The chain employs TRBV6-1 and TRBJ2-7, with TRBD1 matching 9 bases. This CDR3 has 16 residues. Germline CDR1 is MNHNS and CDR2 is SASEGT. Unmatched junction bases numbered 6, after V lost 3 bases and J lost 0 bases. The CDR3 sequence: CASSDLGTGSSYEQYF. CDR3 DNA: TGTGCCAGCAGTGACCTGGGGACAGGGAGCTCCTACGAGCAGTACTTC.

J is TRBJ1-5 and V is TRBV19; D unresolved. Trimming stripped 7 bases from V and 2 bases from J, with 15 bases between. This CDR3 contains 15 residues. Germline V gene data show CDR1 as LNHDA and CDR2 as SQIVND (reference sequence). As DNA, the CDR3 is TGTGCCAGTACCCCCGGCAGGTTGGGCAATCAGCCCCAGCATTTT. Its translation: CASTPGRLGNQPQHF.

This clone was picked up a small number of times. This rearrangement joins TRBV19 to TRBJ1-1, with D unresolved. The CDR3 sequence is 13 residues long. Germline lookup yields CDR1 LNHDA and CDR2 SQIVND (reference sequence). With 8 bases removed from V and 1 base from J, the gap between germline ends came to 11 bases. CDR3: CASGEQTNTEAFF. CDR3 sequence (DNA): TGTGCCAGTGGCGAACAGACGAACACTGAAGCTTTCTTT.

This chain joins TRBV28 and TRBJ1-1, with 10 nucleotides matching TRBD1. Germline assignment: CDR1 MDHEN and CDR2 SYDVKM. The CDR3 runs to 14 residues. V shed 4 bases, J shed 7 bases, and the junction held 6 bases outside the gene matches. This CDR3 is CASSSVGQGIEAFF. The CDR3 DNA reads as TGTGCCAGCAGTTCCGTGGGACAGGGGATTGAAGCTTTCTTT. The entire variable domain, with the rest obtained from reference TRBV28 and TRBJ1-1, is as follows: DVKVTQSSRYLVKRTGEKVFLECVQDMDHENMFWYRQDPGLGLRLIYFSYDVKMKEKGDIPEGYSVSREKKERFSLILESASTNQTSMYLCASSSVGQGIEAFFGQGTRLTVV.